This T cell receptor beta chain appears in the sequencing data of a study of blood T cell repertoires in COVID-19. V dropped 5 bases and J dropped 8; count of bases not matched to a gene: 4. This CDR3 region has 12 residues. CDR1 ENHRY and CDR2 SYGVKD come from the germline V gene. Produced via immunoSEQ multiplex PCR; TCRdb's table is partial and in-frame only. This table holds 250,000 or so clones, more than 85% found once. Among Cohort 3 donors, those recovered had two negative PCRs, clearance, or symptom resolution. Material for sequencing was PBMCs or T cells enriched from blood (not recorded which). The chain is built from TRBV10-3 and TRBJ1-2, with 8 bases matching TRBD1. The receptor's source is a woman between 50 and 59 years old who had recovered from COVID-19. The CDR3 loop reads CAISSTGAGYTF. As DNA, the CDR3 is TGTGCCATCAGTTCGACAGGGGCGGGCTACACCTTC.